The clone carrying this T cell receptor (beta chain) has ten or more counts. Its antigen remains unidentified. TCRdb re-called the PCR reads with MiXCR, one entry per CDR3 protein. The sample has 490,000 or so distinct CDR3 sequences; 20% to 25% are singletons. This sample is part of a study of molecular identifiers for immune sequencing clone quantification. Study information: Four of five splits of RNA from around 18,000 or 91,000 naive CD8 cells were sequenced in replicates.

The study's findings and limits: Shared barcodes on identical TCR molecules could underestimate the sizes of highly expanded clones.

Trimming cost V 3 bases and J 0 bases; bases outside gene matches: 11. CDR3 length: 17 residues. Germline V gives CDR1 MNHEY, CDR2 SVGAGI. This chain uses TRBV6-5 with TRBJ2-7; 7 positions match TRBD1. Source material: naive CD8+ T cells from blood, with Jurkat cell RNA spiked in. Subset reported: FACS-sorted CD8+CD4-CCR7+CD45RA+ naive T cells. The sequence derives from a human donor in good health. Some libraries in this study had Jurkat cell RNA spiked in. CDR3 residues: CASSYTPRTGYSYEQYF. The CDR3 DNA reads TGTGCCAGCAGTTATACGCCCCGGACAGGCTACTCCTACGAGCAGTACTTC.